This TCR beta chain was identified in a study of blood T cell repertoires in COVID-19. Turning to the study itself: The United States, Italy and Spain were the sources of the acute and convalescent COVID-19 samples. The cDNA or gDNA used as material had been derived from T cells, B-cell-depleted T cells, or PBMCs.

The CDR3 consists of 15 residues. The germline V gene encodes CDR1 MNHEY and CDR2 SMNVEV (reference sequence). V was trimmed by 3 bases and J by 5 bases, leaving 16 bases between them. Original data processing: Amplified reference gene primers provided the basis for estimating nucleated cell counts. Libraries were prepared by immunoSEQ multiplex PCR; TCRdb keeps only in-frame clonotypes and omits some of them. V and J calls and clone size follow that table, whereas D and trimming were derived from the DNA. The data contain 250,000 to 350,000 clones, 90% of them singletons. Self-reported history from a screening survey and questionnaire set each donor's cohort.

This chain links TRBV27 with TRBJ1-2; D unclear. The sequencing sample was made of PBMCs or T cells enriched from blood (not recorded which). This clonotype was obtained from a woman aged 18-30 years with acute COVID-19. The CDR3 protein is CASSLEVTGLYGYTF. The CDR3 DNA follows: TGTGCCAGCAGTTTGGAAGTGACCGGACTATATGGCTACACCTTC.